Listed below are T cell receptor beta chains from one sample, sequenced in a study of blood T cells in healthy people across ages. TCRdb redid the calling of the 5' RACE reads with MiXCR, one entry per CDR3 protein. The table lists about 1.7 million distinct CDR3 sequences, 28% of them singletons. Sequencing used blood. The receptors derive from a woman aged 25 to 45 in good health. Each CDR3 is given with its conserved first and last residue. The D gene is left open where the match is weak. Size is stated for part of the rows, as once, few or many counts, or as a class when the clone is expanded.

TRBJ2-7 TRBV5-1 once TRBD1 CASSITGTGYEQYF TGCGCCAGCAGCATAACCGGGACAGGGTACGAGCAGTACTTC
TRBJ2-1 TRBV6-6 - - CASRSRLYNEQFF TGTGCCAGCAGATCCCGTCTCTACAATGAGCAGTTCTTC
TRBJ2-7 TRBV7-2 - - CAGSQTGYEQYF TGTGCCGGCAGCCAAACGGGATACGAGCAGTACTTC
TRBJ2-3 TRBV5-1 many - CASSLGETTDTQYF TGCGCCAGCAGCTTGGGGGAGACGACAGATACGCAGTATTTT
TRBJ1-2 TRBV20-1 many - CSARGPDGPLSLYGYTF TGCAGTGCTAGAGGACCGGACGGCCCCCTTTCCCTCTATGGCTACACCTTC
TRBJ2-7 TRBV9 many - CASSVGQNPYEQYF TGTGCCAGCAGCGTTGGGCAGAACCCCTACGAGCAGTACTTC
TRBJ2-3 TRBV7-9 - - CASRFPLGGSTDTQYF TGTGCCAGCAGATTTCCATTGGGCGGGAGCACAGATACGCAGTATTTT
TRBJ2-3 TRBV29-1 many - CSVEQGRDTQYF TGCAGCGTTGAACAGGGAAGGGATACGCAGTATTTT
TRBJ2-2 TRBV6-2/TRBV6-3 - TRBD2 CASSFTSGRGNTGELFF TGTGCCAGCAGTTTTACTAGCGGGAGAGGTAACACCGGGGAGCTGTTTTTT
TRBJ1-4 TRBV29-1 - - CSAQRATNEKLFF TGCAGCGCACAGAGAGCAACTAATGAAAAACTGTTTTTT
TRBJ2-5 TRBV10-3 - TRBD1 CAISTGGLETQYF TGTGCCATCAGTACAGGGGGCCTTGAGACCCAGTACTTC
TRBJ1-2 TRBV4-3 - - CASSQDFSAEIYGYTF TGCGCCAGCAGCCAAGATTTTTCGGCAGAGATCTATGGCTACACCTTC
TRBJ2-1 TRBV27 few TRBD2 CASSLTSGSLNEQFF TGTGCCAGCAGTTTAACTAGCGGGAGTCTCAATGAGCAGTTCTTC
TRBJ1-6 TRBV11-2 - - CASSLVGVGRLHF TGTGCCAGCAGCTTAGTAGGGGTGGGTCGCCTCCACTTT
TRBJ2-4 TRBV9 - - CASSKGSAKNIQYF TGTGCCAGCAGCAAGGGCTCAGCCAAAAACATTCAGTACTTC
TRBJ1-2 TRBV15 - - CTTSRDRGGAYGYTF TGTACCACCAGCAGAGATAGAGGAGGCGCCTATGGCTACACCTTC
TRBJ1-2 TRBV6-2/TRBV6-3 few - CASSYGPYGYTF TGTGCCAGCAGTTACGGTCCATATGGCTACACCTTC
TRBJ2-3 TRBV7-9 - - CASSLKPPEGSDTQYF TGTGCCAGCAGCCTTAAGCCGCCCGAGGGGTCGGATACGCAGTATTTT
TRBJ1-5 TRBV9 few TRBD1 CASSKGTGGGETQHF TGTGCCAGCAGCAAAGGGACAGGGGGCGGAGAGACCCAGCATTTT
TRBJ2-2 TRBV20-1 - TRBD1 CSARKQGANTGELFF TGCAGTGCTAGAAAACAGGGGGCGAACACCGGGGAGCTGTTTTTT
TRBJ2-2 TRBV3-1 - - CASSPSGDTGELFF TGTGCCAGCAGCCCCTCAGGCGACACCGGGGAGCTGTTTTTT
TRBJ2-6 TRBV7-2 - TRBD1 CASSLQPGQGASGANVLTF TGTGCCAGCAGCTTACAGCCGGGACAGGGGGCGTCTGGGGCCAACGTCCTGACTTTC
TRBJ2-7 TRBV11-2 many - CASSVGGGPYYEQYF TGTGCCAGCAGCGTGGGCGGCGGGCCCTACTACGAGCAGTACTTC
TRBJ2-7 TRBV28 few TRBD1 CASSLPTGRYEQYF TGTGCCAGCAGCCTCCCGACAGGGAGATACGAGCAGTACTTC
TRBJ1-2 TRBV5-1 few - CASSRNQGIGDGYTF TGCGCCAGCAGCAGAAATCAGGGAATAGGAGATGGCTACACCTTC
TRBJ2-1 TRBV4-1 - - CASSEKGSGKGFF TGCGCCAGCAGCGAAAAGGGTTCGGGAAAGGGGTTCTTC
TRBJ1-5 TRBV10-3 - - CAITETLGNQPQHF TGTGCCATCACTGAAACCCTTGGGAATCAGCCCCAGCATTTT
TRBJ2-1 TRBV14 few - CASSQQVSDEQFF TGTGCCAGCAGCCAACAGGTCTCGGATGAGCAGTTCTTC
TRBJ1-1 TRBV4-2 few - CASSPSTGLNTEAFF TGTGCCAGCAGCCCGTCCACGGGACTGAACACTGAAGCTTTCTTT
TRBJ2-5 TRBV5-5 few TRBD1 CASSTRTGDQETQYF TGTGCCAGCAGCACCCGGACAGGGGACCAAGAGACCCAGTACTTC
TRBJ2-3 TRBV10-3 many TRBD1 CAIGTGETDTQYF TGTGCCATCGGAACAGGGGAGACAGATACGCAGTATTTT
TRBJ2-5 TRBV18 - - CASLPSETQYF TGTGCCAGCTTACCATCGGAGACCCAGTACTTC
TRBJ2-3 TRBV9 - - CASSVHGADTQYF TGTGCCAGCAGCGTCCACGGGGCCGATACGCAGTATTTT
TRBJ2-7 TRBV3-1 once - CASSGKASYEQYF TGTGCCAGCAGCGGAAAGGCCTCCTACGAGCAGTACTTC
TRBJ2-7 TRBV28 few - CASSSGADPYEQYF TGTGCCAGCAGTTCCGGGGCCGATCCCTACGAGCAGTACTTC
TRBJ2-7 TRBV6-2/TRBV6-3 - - CASRGAGTTVYNEQYF TGTGCCAGCAGGGGCGCCGGGACAACCGTCTACAATGAGCAGTACTTC
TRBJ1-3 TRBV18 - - CASSPGQANTIYF TGTGCCAGCTCACCGGGGCAGGCCAACACCATATATTTT
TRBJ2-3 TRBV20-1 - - CSARDLRDSTDTQYF TGCAGTGCTAGAGATTTACGGGATAGCACAGATACGCAGTATTTT
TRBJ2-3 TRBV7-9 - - CASSPPGGQIKDTQYF TGTGCCAGCAGCCCACCGGGTGGACAGATCAAAGATACGCAGTATTTT